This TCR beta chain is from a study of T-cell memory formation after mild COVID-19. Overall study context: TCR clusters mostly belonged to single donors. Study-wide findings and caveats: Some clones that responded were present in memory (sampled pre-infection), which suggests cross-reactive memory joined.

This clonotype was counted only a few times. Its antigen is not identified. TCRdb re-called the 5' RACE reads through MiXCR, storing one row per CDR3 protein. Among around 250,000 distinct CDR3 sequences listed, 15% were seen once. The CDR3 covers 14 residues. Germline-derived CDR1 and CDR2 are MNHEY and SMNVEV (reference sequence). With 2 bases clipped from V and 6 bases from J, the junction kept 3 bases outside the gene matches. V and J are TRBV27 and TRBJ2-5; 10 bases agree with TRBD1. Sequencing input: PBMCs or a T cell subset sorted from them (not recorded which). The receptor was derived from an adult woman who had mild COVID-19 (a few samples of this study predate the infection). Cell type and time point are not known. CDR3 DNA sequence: TGTGCCAGCAGTTTAGACAGGGGGCGAAAGACCCAGTACTTC. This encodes CASSLDRGRKTQYF.